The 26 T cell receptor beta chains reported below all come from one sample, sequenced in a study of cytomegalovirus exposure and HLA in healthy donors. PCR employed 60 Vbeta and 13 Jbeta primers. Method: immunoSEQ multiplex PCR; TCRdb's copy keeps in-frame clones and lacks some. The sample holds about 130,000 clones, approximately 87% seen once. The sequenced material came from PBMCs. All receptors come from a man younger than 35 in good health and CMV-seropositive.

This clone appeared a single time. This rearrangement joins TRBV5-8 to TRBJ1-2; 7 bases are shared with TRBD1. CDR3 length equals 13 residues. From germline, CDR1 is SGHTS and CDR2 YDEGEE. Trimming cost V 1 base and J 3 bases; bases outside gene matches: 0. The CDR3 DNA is TGTGCCAGCAGCTTGACAGGGGACTATGGCTACACCTTC. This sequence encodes CASSLTGDYGYTF.

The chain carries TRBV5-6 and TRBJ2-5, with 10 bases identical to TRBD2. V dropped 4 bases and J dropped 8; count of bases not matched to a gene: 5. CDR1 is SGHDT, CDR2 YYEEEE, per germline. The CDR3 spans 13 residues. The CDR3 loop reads CASSAIAGGTQYF. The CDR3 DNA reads TGTGCCAGCAGCGCAATAGCGGGGGGTACCCAGTACTTC.

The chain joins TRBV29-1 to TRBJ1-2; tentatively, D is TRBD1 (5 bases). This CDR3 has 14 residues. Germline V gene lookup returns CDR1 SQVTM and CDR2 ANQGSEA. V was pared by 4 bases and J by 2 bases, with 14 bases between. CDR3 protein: CSVVLIDSNYGYTF. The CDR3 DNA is TGCAGCGTTGTTTTAATCGACAGCAACTATGGCTACACCTTC.

In DNA, the CDR3 is TGTGCCAGCAGTGGACCGGGACAGGTGTCTAACTATGGCTACACCTTC. Translated: CASSGPGQVSNYGYTF. This sequence joins TRBV6-1 and TRBJ1-2; 8 bases agree with TRBD1. This CDR3 spans 16 amino acids. V gave up 4 bases and J gave up 0 bases; unmatched junction bases: 7. The V gene's germline CDR1 is MNHNS and CDR2 SASEGT.

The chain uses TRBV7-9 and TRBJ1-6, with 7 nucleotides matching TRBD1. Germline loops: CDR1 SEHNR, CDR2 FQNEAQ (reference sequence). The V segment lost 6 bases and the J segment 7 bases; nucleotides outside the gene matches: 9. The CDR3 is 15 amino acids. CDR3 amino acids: CASRTGDGSNSPLHF. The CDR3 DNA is TGTGCCAGCAGAACAGGGGACGGTTCGAATTCACCCCTCCACTTT.

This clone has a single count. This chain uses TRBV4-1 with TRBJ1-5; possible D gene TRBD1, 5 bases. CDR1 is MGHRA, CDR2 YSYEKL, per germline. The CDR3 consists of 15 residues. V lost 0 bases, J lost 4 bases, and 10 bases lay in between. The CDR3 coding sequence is TGCGCCAGCAGCCAAGACCTCGGGACTAATCAGCCCCAGCATTTT. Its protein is CASSQDLGTNQPQHF.

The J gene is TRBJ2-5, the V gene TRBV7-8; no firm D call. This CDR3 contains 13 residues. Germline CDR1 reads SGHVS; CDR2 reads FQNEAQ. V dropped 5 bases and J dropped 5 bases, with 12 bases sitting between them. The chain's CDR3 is CASSRRQLETQYF. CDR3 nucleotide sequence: TGTGCCAGCAGCCGTCGCCAGTTGGAGACCCAGTACTTC. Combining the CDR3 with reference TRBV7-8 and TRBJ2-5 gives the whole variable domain GAGVSQSPRYKVAKRGQDVALRCDPISGHVSLFWYQQALGQGPEFLTYFQNEAQLDKSGLPSDRFFAERPEGSVSTLKIQRTQQEDSAVYLCASSRRQLETQYFGPGTRLLVL.

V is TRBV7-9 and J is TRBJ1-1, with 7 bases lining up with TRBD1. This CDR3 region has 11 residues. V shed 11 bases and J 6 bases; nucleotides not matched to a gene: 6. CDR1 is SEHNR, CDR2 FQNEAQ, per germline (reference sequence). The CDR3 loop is CASDRAPEAFF. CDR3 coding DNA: TGTGCCTCTGACAGGGCCCCTGAAGCTTTCTTT.

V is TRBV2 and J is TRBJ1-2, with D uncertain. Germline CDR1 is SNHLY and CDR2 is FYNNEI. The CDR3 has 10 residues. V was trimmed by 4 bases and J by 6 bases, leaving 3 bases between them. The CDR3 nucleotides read TGTGCCAGCAGTGTTAATGGCTACACCTTC. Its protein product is CASSVNGYTF.

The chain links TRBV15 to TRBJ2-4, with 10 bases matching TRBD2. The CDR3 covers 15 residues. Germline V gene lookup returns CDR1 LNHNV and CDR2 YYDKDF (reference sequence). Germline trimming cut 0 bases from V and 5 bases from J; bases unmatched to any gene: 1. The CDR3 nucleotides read TGTGCCACCAGCAGAGAAGGGACTAGCGAAAACATTCAGTACTTC. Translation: CATSREGTSENIQYF.

Here the CDR3 DNA reads TGTGCCTGGAGTGTCAGGGTCGACTATGGCTACACCTTC. Translation gives CAWSVRVDYGYTF. J is TRBJ1-2 and V is TRBV30; possible D gene TRBD1, 5 bases. The CDR3 runs 13 residues. CDR1 is GTSNPN and CDR2 is SVGIG in the germline V gene (reference sequence). With 0 bases removed from V and 3 bases from J, the gap between germline ends came to 8 bases.

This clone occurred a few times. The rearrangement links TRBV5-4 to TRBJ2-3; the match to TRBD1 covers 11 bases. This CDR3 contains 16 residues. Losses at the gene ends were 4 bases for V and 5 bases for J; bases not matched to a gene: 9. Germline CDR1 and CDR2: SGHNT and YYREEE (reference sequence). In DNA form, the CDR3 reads TGTGCCAGCAGCAAAGCCGGGACAGGGGGTCAAGATACGCAGTATTTT. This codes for CASSKAGTGGQDTQYF.

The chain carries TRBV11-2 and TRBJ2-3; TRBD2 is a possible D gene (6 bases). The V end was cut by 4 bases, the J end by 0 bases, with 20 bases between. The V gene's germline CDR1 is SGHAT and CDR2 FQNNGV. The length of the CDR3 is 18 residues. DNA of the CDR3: TGTGCCAGCAGCTCACCGGCGCGGGGCCCCACTAGCACAGATACGCAGTATTTT. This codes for CASSSPARGPTSTDTQYF.

The CDR3 nucleotides are TGTGCCAGCAGGGTGCTAGCGGGGAGCACAGATACGCAGTATTTT. Its protein is CASRVLAGSTDTQYF. The chain links TRBV2 to TRBJ2-3; 9 bases map to TRBD2. The CDR3 extends over 15 amino acids. With V trimmed by 6 bases and J by 0 bases, 4 bases remained unmatched. From germline, CDR1 is SNHLY and CDR2 FYNNEI.

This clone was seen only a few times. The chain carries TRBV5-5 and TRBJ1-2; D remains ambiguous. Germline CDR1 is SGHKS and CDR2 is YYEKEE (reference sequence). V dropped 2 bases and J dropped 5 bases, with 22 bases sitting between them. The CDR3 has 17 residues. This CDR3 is CASSFFGEVSSGYGYTF. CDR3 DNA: TGTGCCAGCAGCTTTTTCGGGGAAGTCTCCTCGGGTTATGGCTACACCTTC.

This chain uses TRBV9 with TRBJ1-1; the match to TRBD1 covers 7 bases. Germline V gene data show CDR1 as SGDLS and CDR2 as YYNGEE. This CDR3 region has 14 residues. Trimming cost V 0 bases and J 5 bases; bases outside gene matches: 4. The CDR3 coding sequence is TGTGCCAGCAGCGTAGCTTACAGGGGAACTGAAGCTTTCTTT. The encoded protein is CASSVAYRGTEAFF.

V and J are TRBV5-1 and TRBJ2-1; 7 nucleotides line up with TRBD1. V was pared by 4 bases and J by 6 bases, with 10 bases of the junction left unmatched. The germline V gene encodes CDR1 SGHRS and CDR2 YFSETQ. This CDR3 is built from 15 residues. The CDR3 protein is CASSEGTDSGNEQFF. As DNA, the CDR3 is TGCGCCAGCAGCGAAGGGACAGACTCGGGCAATGAGCAGTTCTTC.

CDR3 in amino acids: CASGAEETQYF. Written as DNA, the CDR3 is TGTGCCAGCGGAGCTGAGGAGACCCAGTACTTC. The rearrangement links TRBV7-9 to TRBJ2-5; D unclear. The germline V gene encodes CDR1 SEHNR and CDR2 FQNEAQ (reference sequence). The V gene lost 8 bases and the J gene lost 5 bases, with 9 bases spanning the gap. The CDR3 has 11 residues.

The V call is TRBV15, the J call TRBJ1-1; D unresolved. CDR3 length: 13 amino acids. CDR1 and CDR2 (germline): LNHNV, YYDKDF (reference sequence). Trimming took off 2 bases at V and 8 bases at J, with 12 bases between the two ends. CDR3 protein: CATSRPEIVEAFF. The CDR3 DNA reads TGTGCCACCAGCAGACCTGAGATCGTAGAAGCTTTCTTT.

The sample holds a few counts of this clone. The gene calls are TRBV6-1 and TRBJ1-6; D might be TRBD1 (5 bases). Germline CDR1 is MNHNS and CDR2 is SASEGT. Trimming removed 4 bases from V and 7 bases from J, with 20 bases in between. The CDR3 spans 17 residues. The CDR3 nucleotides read TGTGCCAGCAGTGCCCACCGGCGGGGGGTCGAGAATTCACCCCTCCACTTT. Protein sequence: CASSAHRRGVENSPLHF.

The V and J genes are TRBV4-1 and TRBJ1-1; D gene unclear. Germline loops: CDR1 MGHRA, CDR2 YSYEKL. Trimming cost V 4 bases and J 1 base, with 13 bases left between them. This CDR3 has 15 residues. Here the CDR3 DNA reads TGCGCCAGCAGCCCCCTCCCCACAACGAACACTGAAGCTTTCTTT. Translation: CASSPLPTTNTEAFF.

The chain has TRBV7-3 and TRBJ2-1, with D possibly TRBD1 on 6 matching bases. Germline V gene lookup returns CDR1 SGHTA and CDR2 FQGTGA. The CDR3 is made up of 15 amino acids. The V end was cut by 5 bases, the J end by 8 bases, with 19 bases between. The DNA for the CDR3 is TGTGCCAGCAGCCCGAGGGGGACCTCCGGCGATGAGCAGTTCTTC. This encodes CASSPRGTSGDEQFF.

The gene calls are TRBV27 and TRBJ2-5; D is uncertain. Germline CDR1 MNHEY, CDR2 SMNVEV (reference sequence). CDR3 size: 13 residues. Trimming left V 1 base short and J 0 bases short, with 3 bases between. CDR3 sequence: CASSLFYQETQYF. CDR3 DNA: TGTGCCAGCAGTTTATTCTACCAAGAGACCCAGTACTTC.

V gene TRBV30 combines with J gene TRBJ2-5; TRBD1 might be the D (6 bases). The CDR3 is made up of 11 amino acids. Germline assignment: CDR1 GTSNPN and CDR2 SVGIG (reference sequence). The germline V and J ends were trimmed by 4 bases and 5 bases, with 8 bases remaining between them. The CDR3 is CAWTQGETQYF. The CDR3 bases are TGTGCCTGGACGCAGGGGGAGACCCAGTACTTC.

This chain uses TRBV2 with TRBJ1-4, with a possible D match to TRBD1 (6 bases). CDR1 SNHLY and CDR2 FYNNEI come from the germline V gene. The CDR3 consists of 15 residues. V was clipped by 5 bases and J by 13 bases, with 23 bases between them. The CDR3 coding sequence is TGTGCCAGCAGTCTCACAGGGTCCCCGGGATGGGGACTGTTTTTT. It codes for CASSLTGSPGWGLFF. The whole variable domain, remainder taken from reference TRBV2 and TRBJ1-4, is EPEVTQTPSHQVTQMGQEVILRCVPISNHLYFYWYRQILGQKVEFLVSFYNNEISEKSEIFDDQFSVERPDGSNFTLKIRSTKLEDSAMYFCASSLTGSPGWGLFFGSGTQLSVL.

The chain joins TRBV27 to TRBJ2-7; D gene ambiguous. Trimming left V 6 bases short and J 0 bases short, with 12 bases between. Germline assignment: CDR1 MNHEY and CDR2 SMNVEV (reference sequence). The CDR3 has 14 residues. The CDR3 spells CASRLDLYSYEQYF. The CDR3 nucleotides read TGTGCCAGCAGGCTAGACTTGTACTCCTACGAGCAGTACTTC.